This T cell receptor (beta chain) was identified during a study of T-cell memory formation after mild COVID-19. TCRdb re-called the 5' RACE reads with MiXCR, one entry per CDR3 protein. The data contain 50,000 or so distinct CDR3 sequences, over 8.5% of them singletons. The sample holds a few counts of this clonotype. Its antigen is undetermined. The length of the CDR3 is 15 residues. The V gene's germline CDR1 is SGHNT and CDR2 YYREEE (reference sequence). Between the trimmed V and J ends, which lost 4 bases and 2 bases, there was a span of 12 bases. The study's findings and limits: Second-wave clones reaching peak frequency on day 37 lacked confirmed SARS-CoV-2 specificity.

Material for sequencing was PBMCs or a T cell subset sorted from them (not recorded which). The chain uses TRBV5-4 and TRBJ2-2; D remains unclear. This receptor was identified in an adult woman who had mild COVID-19 (a few samples of this study predate the infection). Cell type and time point are not known. CDR3 in DNA: TGTGCCAGCAGCCATCCTTCCTTAAACACCGGGGAGCTGTTTTTT. Protein product: CASSHPSLNTGELFF.